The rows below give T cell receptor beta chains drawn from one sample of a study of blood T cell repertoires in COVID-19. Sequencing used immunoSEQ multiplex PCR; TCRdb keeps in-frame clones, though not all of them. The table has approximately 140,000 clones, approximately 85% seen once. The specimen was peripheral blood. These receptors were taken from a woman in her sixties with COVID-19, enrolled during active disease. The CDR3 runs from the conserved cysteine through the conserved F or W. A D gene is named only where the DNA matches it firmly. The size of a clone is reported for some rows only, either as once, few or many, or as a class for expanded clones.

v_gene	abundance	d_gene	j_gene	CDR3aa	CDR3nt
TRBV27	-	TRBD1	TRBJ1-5	CASSPLGTGGNQPQHF	TGTGCCAGCAGTCCATTAGGGACAGGGGGCAATCAGCCCCAGCATTTT
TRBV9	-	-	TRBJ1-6	CASSVGIGQSDSPLHF	TGTGCCAGCAGCGTAGGGATTGGACAGTCGGATTCACCCCTCCACTTT
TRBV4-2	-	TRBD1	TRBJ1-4	CASSQDGTGGEKLFF	TGTGCCAGCAGCCAAGACGGGACAGGGGGTGAAAAACTGTTTTTT
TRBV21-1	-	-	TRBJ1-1	CASSMDRRDIYIMNTEAFF	TGTGCCAGCAGCATGGACCGTCGGGACATTTACATTATGAACACTGAAGCTTTCTTT
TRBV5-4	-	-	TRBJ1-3	CASSEGQSSGNTIYF	TGTGCCAGCAGCGAGGGACAAAGCTCTGGAAACACCATATATTTT
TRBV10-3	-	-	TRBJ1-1	CAISVTDFEEDAEAFF	TGTGCCATCAGTGTCACAGACTTCGAGGAGGACGCTGAAGCTTTCTTT
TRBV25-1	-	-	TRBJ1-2	CATRRGSGYTF	TGTGCCACCCGACGCGGGTCTGGCTACACCTTC
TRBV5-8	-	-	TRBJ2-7	CASSLWRGRTIPSYEQYF	TGTGCCAGCAGCTTGTGGCGGGGGCGGACAATACCTTCCTACGAGCAGTACTTC
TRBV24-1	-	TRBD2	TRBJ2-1	CATSDSSSLAGEYNEQFF	TGTGCCACCAGTGATTCAAGCAGCCTAGCGGGGGAGTACAATGAGCAGTTCTTC
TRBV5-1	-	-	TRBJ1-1	CASSLQVYTEAFF	TGCGCCAGCAGTCTTCAGGTGTACACTGAAGCTTTCTTT
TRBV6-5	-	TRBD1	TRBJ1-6	CASRRGQTVPLHF	TGTGCCAGCAGAAGGGGACAGACGGTCCCCCTCCACTTT
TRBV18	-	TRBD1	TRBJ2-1	CASSQSEATGGGHNEQFF	TGTGCCAGCTCACAATCAGAAGCGACAGGGGGCGGTCACAATGAGCAGTTCTTC
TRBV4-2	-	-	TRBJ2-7	CASSQAASGRADSSYEQYF	TGTGCCAGCAGCCAAGCCGCCTCCGGCAGGGCGGACAGCTCCTACGAGCAGTACTTC
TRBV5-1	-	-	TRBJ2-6	CASRYSGANVLTF	TGCGCCAGCAGATACTCTGGGGCCAACGTCCTGACTTTC
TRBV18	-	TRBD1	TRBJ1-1	CASSLSGQGAGNTEAFF	TGTGCCAGCTCACTTAGTGGGCAGGGGGCGGGAAACACTGAAGCTTTCTTT
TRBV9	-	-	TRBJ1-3	CASSAGRGDLSGNTIYF	TGTGCCAGCAGCGCTGGGCGCGGGGACCTCTCTGGAAACACCATATATTTT
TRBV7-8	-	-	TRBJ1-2	CASSQALGGYTF	TGTGCCAGCTCCCAGGCCCTGGGTGGCTACACCTTC
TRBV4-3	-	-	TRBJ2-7	CASSQDILQGQGPYEQYF	TGCGCCAGCAGCCAAGATATTCTTCAAGGGCAGGGTCCCTACGAGCAGTACTTC
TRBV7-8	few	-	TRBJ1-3	CASSLVGRSGNTIYF	TGTGCCAGCAGCTTAGTCGGTCGCTCTGGAAACACCATATATTTT
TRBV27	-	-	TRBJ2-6	CASSLLGHGAGANVLTF	TGTGCCAGCAGTTTACTGGGACACGGAGCTGGGGCCAACGTCCTGACTTTC
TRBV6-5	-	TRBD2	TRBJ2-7	CASSWGLGYEQYF	TGTGCCAGCAGCTGGGGACTAGGCTACGAGCAGTACTTC
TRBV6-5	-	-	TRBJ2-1	CASSSLQEQFF	TGTGCCAGCAGTTCTCTCCAGGAGCAGTTCTTC
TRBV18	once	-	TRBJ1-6	CASSPLPSSYNSPLHF	TGTGCCAGCTCACCCCTGCCCAGCTCCTATAATTCACCCCTCCACTTT
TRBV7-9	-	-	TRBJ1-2	CASSPWSPGRRVNYGYTF	TGTGCCAGCAGCCCATGGTCTCCCGGGCGGAGGGTAAACTATGGCTACACCTTC
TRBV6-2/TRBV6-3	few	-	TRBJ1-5	CASSFGGDQPQHF	TGTGCCAGCAGTTTTGGGGGGGACCAGCCCCAGCATTTT
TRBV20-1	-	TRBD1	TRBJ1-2	CSASRQGEYYGYTF	TGCAGTGCTAGTAGACAGGGGGAATACTATGGCTACACCTTC
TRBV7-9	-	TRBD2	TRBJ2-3	CASSSREGSSTDTQYF	TGTGCCAGCAGCTCCAGGGAGGGTTCTAGCACAGATACGCAGTATTTT
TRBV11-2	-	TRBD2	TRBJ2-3	CASSLGLAGDTQYF	TGTGCCAGCAGCTTAGGACTAGCGGGGGATACGCAGTATTTT
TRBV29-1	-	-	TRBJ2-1	CSVERGSSYNEQFF	TGCAGCGTTGAGAGGGGGTCTTCCTACAATGAGCAGTTCTTC
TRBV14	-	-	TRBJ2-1	CASSFQGGRPNEQFF	TGTGCCAGCAGCTTCCAGGGGGGAAGACCCAATGAGCAGTTCTTC
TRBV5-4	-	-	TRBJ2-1	CASSPAGTYNEQFF	TGTGCCAGCAGCCCGGCCGGGACTTACAATGAGCAGTTCTTC
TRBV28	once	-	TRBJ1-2	CASSLAGGYYGYTF	TGTGCCAGCAGTCTGGCGGGGGGCTACTATGGCTACACCTTC
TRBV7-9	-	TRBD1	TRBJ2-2	CASSGGTGRGTGELFF	TGTGCCAGCAGCGGTGGGACAGGGCGAGGAACCGGGGAGCTGTTTTTT
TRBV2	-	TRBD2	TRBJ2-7	CASIARGGDYEQYF	TGTGCCAGCATTGCCCGGGGGGGAGACTACGAGCAGTACTTC
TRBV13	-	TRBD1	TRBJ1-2	CASSSGTGGSGYTF	TGTGCCAGCAGCTCCGGGACAGGGGGGAGTGGCTACACCTTC
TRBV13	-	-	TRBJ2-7	CASSLAVSYEQYF	TGTGCCAGCAGCTTAGCGGTCTCCTACGAGCAGTACTTC
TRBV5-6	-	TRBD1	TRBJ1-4	CASSSIGTAEKLFF	TGTGCCAGCAGCTCCATCGGGACAGCAGAAAAACTGTTTTTT
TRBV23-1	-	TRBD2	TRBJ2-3	CASSPWGGGSDTDTQYF	TGCGCCAGCTCCCCCTGGGGCGGGGGGTCTGACACAGATACGCAGTATTTT
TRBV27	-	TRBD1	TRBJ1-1	CASRSGGLNTEAFF	TGTGCCAGCAGATCAGGGGGCTTGAACACTGAAGCTTTCTTT
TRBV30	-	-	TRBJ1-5	CAWSPQDSLANQPQHF	TGTGCCTGGAGTCCACAGGACAGTTTAGCGAATCAGCCCCAGCATTTT
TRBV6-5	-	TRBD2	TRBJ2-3	CASSIAGPTDTQYF	TGTGCCAGCAGTATAGCGGGCCCCACAGATACGCAGTATTTT
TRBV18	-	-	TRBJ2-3	CASSPSETDTQYF	TGTGCCAGCTCACCGAGCGAGACAGATACGCAGTATTTT
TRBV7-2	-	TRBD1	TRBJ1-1	CASSSWTGGDWAFF	TGTGCCAGCAGCTCCTGGACAGGGGGAGATTGGGCTTTCTTT
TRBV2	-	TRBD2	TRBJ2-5	CASKTSSQETQYF	TGTGCCAGTAAGACTAGCAGTCAGGAGACCCAGTACTTC
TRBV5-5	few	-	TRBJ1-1	CASSSRLTDRSNTEAFF	TGTGCCAGCAGCTCCCGTTTGACAGACAGGTCGAACACTGAAGCTTTCTTT
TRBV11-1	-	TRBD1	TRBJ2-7	CASSPRRTGGGEQYF	TGTGCCAGCAGCCCCCGTCGGACAGGGGGTGGCGAGCAGTACTTC
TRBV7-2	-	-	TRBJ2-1	CASSSLPRELNEQFF	TGTGCCAGCAGCTCCCTCCCGCGCGAACTAAATGAGCAGTTCTTC
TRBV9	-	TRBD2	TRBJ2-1	CASSPHRGGEFF	TGTGCCAGCAGCCCCCACCGGGGGGGTGAGTTCTTC
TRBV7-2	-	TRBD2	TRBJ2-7	CASSRPGGYEQYF	TGTGCCAGCAGCAGGCCGGGGGGCTACGAGCAGTACTTC
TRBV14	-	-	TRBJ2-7	CASSQENRIVYEQYF	TGTGCCAGCAGCCAAGAGAACAGGATTGTCTACGAGCAGTACTTC